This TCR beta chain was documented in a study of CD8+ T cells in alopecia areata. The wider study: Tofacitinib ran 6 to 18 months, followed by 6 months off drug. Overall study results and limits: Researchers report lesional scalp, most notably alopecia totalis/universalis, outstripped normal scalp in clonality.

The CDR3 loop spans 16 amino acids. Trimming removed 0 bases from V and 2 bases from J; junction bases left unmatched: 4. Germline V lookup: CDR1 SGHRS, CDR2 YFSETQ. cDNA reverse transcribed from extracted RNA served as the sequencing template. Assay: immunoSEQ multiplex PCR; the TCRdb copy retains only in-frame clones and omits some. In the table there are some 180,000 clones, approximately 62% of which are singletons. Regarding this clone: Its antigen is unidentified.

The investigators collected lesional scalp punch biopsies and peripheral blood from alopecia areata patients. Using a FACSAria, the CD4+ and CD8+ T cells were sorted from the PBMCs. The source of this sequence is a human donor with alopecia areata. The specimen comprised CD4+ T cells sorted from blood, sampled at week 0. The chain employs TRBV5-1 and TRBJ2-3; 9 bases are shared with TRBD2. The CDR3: CASSLEIAGATDTQYF. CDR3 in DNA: TGCGCCAGCAGCTTGGAGATAGCGGGGGCCACAGATACGCAGTATTTT.